Each of the 24 T cell receptor beta chains below was sequenced from the same sample in a study of T-cell memory formation after mild COVID-19. TCRdb re-analysed the 5' RACE reads in MiXCR, keeping a single row per CDR3 protein. The table records some 120,000 distinct CDR3 sequences, about 16% of them present only once. Sequencing input: PBMCs or a T cell subset sorted from them (not recorded which). Source of these receptors: an adult woman who had mild COVID-19 (a few samples of this study predate the infection). Cell type and time point are not known.

This clonotype was counted between two and nine times. The chain joins TRBV25-1 to TRBJ1-6; TRBD1 is a possible D gene (6 bases). Germline V CDR1 and CDR2: MGHDK, SYGVNS. The germline V and J ends were trimmed by 4 bases and 7 bases, with 17 bases remaining between them. The CDR3 runs 16 residues. The CDR3 sequence: CASSVEGGPGNSPLHF. The CDR3 DNA is TGTGCCAGCAGTGTAGAGGGGGGCCCGGGAAATTCACCCCTCCACTTT.

The chain recombines TRBV7-3 with TRBJ2-3; the match to TRBD2 covers 10 bases. After removal of 5 bases from V and 1 base from J, the junction contained 3 bases not matched to a gene. The CDR3 spans 15 residues. The germline CDR1 and CDR2 sequences are SGHTA and FQGTGA. As DNA, the CDR3 is TGTGCCAGCAGCCGGGGGACTAGCGGCACAGATACGCAGTATTTT. It is translated as CASSRGTSGTDTQYF. The full variable domain, its missing parts supplied by reference TRBV7-3 and TRBJ2-3, is GAGVSQTPSNKVTEKGKYVELRCDPISGHTALYWYRQSLGQGPEFLIYFQGTGAADDSGLPNDRFFAVRPEGSVSTLKIQRTERGDSAVYLCASSRGTSGTDTQYFGPGTRLTVL.

The rearrangement uses TRBV20-1 and TRBJ2-1; D is ambiguous. The V gene's germline CDR1 is DFQATT and CDR2 SNEGSKA (reference sequence). With 8 bases removed from V and 5 bases from J, the gap between germline ends came to 16 bases. The CDR3 covers 13 residues. CDR3 in amino acids: CSRRAIPHNEQFF. The CDR3 DNA is TGCAGTCGAAGGGCCATACCCCACAATGAGCAGTTCTTC.

A few counts support this clonotype. At one of its ends the junction is not consistent with the germline gene, which may arise from a read error. The V gene is TRBV4-1, the J gene TRBJ2-7; TRBD1 matches 9 bases. Germline lookup yields CDR1 MGHRA and CDR2 YSYEKL. CDR3 size: 15 residues. The DNA of the CDR3 is TGCGCCAGCAGTCAAGTGGGACAGGGCCCCTACGAGCAGTACTTC. This codes for CASSQVGQGPYEQYF.

This clonotype was seen a handful of times. The chain is built from TRBV11-2 and TRBJ2-7; weak D call: TRBD1 (5 bases). Trimming left V 5 bases short and J 1 base short, with 18 bases between. There are 16 residues in the CDR3. Per germline, CDR1 SGHAT and CDR2 FQNNGV. The CDR3 protein is CASSTLPRVTSYEQYF. CDR3 nucleotide sequence: TGTGCCAGCAGCACCCTACCCAGGGTGACGTCCTACGAGCAGTACTTC.

This clonotype has just a few counts. This chain uses TRBV5-6 with TRBJ2-7; a possible D gene is TRBD2 (6 bases). Trimming left V 0 bases short and J 7 bases short, with 14 bases between. This CDR3 has 14 amino acids. Germline V gene lookup returns CDR1 SGHDT and CDR2 YYEEEE. The CDR3 loop reads CASSLGGVGTEQYF. The CDR3, as DNA: TGTGCCAGCAGCTTGGGAGGTGTGGGGACTGAGCAGTACTTC.

A few counts support this clonotype. The chain links TRBV2 to TRBJ2-3; a weak D match, TRBD2 (5 bases). Germline-derived CDR1 and CDR2 are SNHLY and FYNNEI. The V and J ends lost 8 bases and 7 bases respectively, with 10 bases between them. The CDR3 is 11 amino acids. The CDR3: CASAASYTQYF. CDR3 in DNA: TGTGCCAGCGCGGCTAGCTATACGCAGTATTTT.

This clonotype turned up a few times. This chain connects TRBV24-1 to TRBJ1-1; the D gene is possibly TRBD1 (5 bases). The germline gives CDR1 KGHDR, CDR2 SFDVKD. V was pared by 2 bases and J by 5 bases, with 8 bases between. The CDR3 consists of 13 residues. This chain's CDR3 is CATSDWGGTEAFF. For the CDR3, the DNA is TGTGCCACCAGTGATTGGGGGGGGACTGAAGCTTTCTTT.

This sequence joins TRBV27 and TRBJ2-1, with D unresolved. Germline V gene lookup returns CDR1 MNHEY and CDR2 SMNVEV (reference sequence). The CDR3 contains 13 residues. V was pared by 2 bases and J by 9 bases, with 11 bases between. The CDR3 DNA follows: TGTGCCAGCAGTTTAGCTCGACCCGGTGAGCAGTTCTTC. This translates into CASSLARPGEQFF.

The chain carries TRBV4-3 and TRBJ2-1; no definite D call. Trimming took off 0 bases at V and 3 bases at J, with 15 bases between the two ends. The germline V gene has CDR1 LGHNA and CDR2 YSLEER. The CDR3 has 17 amino acids. The CDR3 DNA follows: TGCGCCAGCAGCCAAGATTTCACAGTAGCAATCTACAATGAGCAGTTCTTC. As protein: CASSQDFTVAIYNEQFF.

Only a few counts were recorded for this clonotype. The rearrangement joins TRBV4-1 to TRBJ1-1, with TRBD1 matching over 7 bases. V shed 4 bases, J shed 7 bases, and the junction held 12 bases outside the gene matches. This CDR3 has 15 amino acids. Germline lookup yields CDR1 MGHRA and CDR2 YSYEKL. The CDR3: CASSPGQGEIDEAFF. CDR3 nucleotide sequence: TGCGCCAGCAGCCCTGGCCAGGGGGAAATCGATGAAGCTTTCTTT.

V and J are TRBV2 and TRBJ2-5, with 8 bases fitting TRBD2. The V gene end was trimmed by 7 bases and the J gene end by 5 bases; junction bases not matched to a gene: 15. The CDR3 loop spans 16 amino acids. CDR1 and CDR2 (germline): SNHLY, FYNNEI. CDR3 loop: CASTTLGGRRGETQYF. The CDR3 region has the DNA TGTGCCAGCACGACTCTGGGCGGGAGGCGAGGGGAGACCCAGTACTTC.

The chain uses TRBV4-1 and TRBJ1-4, with D uncertain. CDR3 length equals 14 residues. Germline-derived CDR1 and CDR2 are MGHRA and YSYEKL. Trimming removed 7 bases from V and 5 bases from J, with 14 bases in between. The CDR3 region is CASTSVAFNEKLFF. The DNA for the CDR3 is TGCGCCAGCACCTCAGTGGCTTTCAATGAAAAACTGTTTTTT.

This clonotype has more than one count but fewer than ten. The genes are TRBV5-1 and TRBJ1-6, with D possibly being TRBD1 (5 bases). The V end lost 0 bases, the J end lost 9 bases, and 13 bases lay between the germline ends. Germline CDR1 reads SGHRS; CDR2 reads YFSETQ. This CDR3 is built from 15 residues. The CDR3 sequence is CASSLDRGTGSPLHF. CDR3 in DNA: TGCGCCAGCAGCTTGGACCGGGGGACGGGTTCACCCCTCCACTTT.

V usage is TRBV20-1 and J usage is TRBJ1-1; maybe TRBD1 (5 bases). Looked up from germline, CDR1 is DFQATT and CDR2 is SNEGSKA (reference sequence). CDR3 length: 12 amino acids. CDR3 coding DNA: TGCAGCGAGGGGCTCATGAACACTGAAGCTTTCTTT. Its protein product is CSEGLMNTEAFF.

This clonotype was seen a handful of times. The chain uses TRBV12-3 or TRBV12-4 and TRBJ2-1; 8 bases are shared with TRBD2. This CDR3 region has 15 residues. V trimming: 4 bases; J trimming: 5 bases; junction bases outside the gene matches: 7. CDR3 region: CASSSVAGRNNEQFF. The CDR3 nucleotides read TGTGCCAGCAGTTCAGTAGCGGGAAGAAACAATGAGCAGTTCTTC.

This clonotype was seen a few times. The chain combines TRBV18 with TRBJ1-5, with D unclear. Trimming took 3 bases from V and 3 from J, leaving 9 bases between them. This CDR3 spans 14 amino acids. From germline, CDR1 is KGHSH and CDR2 LQKENI. The DNA of the CDR3 is TGTGCCAGCTCACCGTTAGGAGACAATCAGCCCCAGCATTTT. It is translated as CASSPLGDNQPQHF.

The J gene is TRBJ1-5, the V gene TRBV19; the match to TRBD1 covers 10 bases. CDR1 and CDR2 from the germline V gene are LNHDA and SQIVND (reference sequence). V was pared by 7 bases and J by 5 bases, with 8 bases of the junction left unmatched. The CDR3 contains 15 residues. The CDR3 is CASIPGQGSYQPQHF. DNA of the CDR3: TGTGCCAGTATACCGGGACAGGGGTCTTATCAGCCCCAGCATTTT.

This clonotype came up a few times. The genes are TRBV7-9 and TRBJ1-2; D is unresolved. Germline V lookup: CDR1 SEHNR, CDR2 FQNEAQ (reference sequence). The CDR3 runs 12 residues. V was trimmed by 6 bases and J by 4 bases, leaving 9 bases between them. In DNA form, the CDR3 reads TGTGCCAGCAGTTTACAGCCCTATGGCTACACCTTC. This encodes CASSLQPYGYTF.

This clonotype was counted between two and nine times. The chain recombines TRBV15 with TRBJ2-7, with 10 bases that match TRBD2. The CDR3 covers 16 residues. With 1 base clipped from V and 2 bases from J, the junction kept 5 bases outside the gene matches. The V gene's germline CDR1 is LNHNV and CDR2 YYDKDF (reference sequence). The DNA for the CDR3 is TGTGCCACCAGCAGAGTCCCTAGCGGGGGAACCTACGAGCAGTACTTC. This gives the protein CATSRVPSGGTYEQYF.

This sequence joins TRBV3-1 and TRBJ1-1; no definite D call. Trimming took 1 base from V and 6 from J, leaving 9 bases between them. The CDR3 runs 13 residues. Germline CDR1 reads LGHDT; CDR2 reads YNNKEL (reference sequence). The CDR3 DNA reads as TGTGCCAGCAGCCAAGGGAGTACGGCTGAAGCTTTCTTT. Its protein product is CASSQGSTAEAFF.

V is TRBV19 and J is TRBJ2-7, with D possibly TRBD2 on 6 matching bases. The germline V gene encodes CDR1 LNHDA and CDR2 SQIVND (reference sequence). This CDR3 has 15 residues. V was shortened by 6 bases and J by 4 bases, with 19 bases between the two germline ends. The CDR3 reads CASSDAREPRYEQYF. CDR3 in DNA: TGTGCCAGTAGCGACGCCCGGGAGCCCCGGTACGAGCAGTACTTC.

J is TRBJ2-1 and V is TRBV29-1, with TRBD2 matching over 12 bases. Trimming removed 3 bases from V and 4 bases from J; junction bases left unmatched: 4. The CDR3 contains 15 residues. Per the germline V gene, CDR1 is SQVTM and CDR2 is ANQGSEA. The CDR3 loop is CSVETSGGVYNEQFF. The CDR3 bases are TGCAGCGTTGAGACTAGCGGGGGCGTTTACAATGAGCAGTTCTTC.

V is TRBV3-1 and J is TRBJ2-2; 14 bases line up with TRBD2. V was pared by 0 bases and J by 6 bases, with 0 bases of the junction left unmatched. The CDR3 is made up of 16 amino acids. Germline CDR1 reads LGHDT; CDR2 reads YNNKEL (reference sequence). CDR3 sequence (DNA): TGTGCCAGCAGCCAAGAGACTAGCGGGAGGGCCGGGGAGCTGTTTTTT. Residues: CASSQETSGRAGELFF.